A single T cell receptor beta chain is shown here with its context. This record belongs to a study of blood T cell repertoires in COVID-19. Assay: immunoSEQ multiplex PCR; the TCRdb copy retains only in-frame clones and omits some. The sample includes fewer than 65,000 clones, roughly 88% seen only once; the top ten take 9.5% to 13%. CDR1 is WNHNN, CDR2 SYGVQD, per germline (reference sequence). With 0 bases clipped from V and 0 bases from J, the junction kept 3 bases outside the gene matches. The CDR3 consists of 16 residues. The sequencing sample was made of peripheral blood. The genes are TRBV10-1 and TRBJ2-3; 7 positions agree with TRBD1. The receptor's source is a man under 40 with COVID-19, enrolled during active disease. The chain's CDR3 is CASSESTGKSTDTQYF. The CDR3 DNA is TGCGCCAGCAGTGAGTCGACAGGGAAGAGCACAGATACGCAGTATTTT.